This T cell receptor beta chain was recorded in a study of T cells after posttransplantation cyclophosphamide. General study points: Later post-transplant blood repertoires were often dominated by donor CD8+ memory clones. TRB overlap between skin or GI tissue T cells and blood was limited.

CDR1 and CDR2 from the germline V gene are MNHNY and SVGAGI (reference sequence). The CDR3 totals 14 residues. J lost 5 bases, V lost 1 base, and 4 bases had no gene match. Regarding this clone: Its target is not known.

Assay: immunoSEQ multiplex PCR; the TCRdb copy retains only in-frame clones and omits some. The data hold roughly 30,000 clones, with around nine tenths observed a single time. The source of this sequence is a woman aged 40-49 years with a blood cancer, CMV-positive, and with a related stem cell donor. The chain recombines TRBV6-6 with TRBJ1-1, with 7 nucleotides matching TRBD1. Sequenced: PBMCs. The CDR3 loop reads CASSYYRGSTEAFF. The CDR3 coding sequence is TGTGCCAGCAGTTACTACAGGGGTTCGACTGAAGCTTTCTTT.